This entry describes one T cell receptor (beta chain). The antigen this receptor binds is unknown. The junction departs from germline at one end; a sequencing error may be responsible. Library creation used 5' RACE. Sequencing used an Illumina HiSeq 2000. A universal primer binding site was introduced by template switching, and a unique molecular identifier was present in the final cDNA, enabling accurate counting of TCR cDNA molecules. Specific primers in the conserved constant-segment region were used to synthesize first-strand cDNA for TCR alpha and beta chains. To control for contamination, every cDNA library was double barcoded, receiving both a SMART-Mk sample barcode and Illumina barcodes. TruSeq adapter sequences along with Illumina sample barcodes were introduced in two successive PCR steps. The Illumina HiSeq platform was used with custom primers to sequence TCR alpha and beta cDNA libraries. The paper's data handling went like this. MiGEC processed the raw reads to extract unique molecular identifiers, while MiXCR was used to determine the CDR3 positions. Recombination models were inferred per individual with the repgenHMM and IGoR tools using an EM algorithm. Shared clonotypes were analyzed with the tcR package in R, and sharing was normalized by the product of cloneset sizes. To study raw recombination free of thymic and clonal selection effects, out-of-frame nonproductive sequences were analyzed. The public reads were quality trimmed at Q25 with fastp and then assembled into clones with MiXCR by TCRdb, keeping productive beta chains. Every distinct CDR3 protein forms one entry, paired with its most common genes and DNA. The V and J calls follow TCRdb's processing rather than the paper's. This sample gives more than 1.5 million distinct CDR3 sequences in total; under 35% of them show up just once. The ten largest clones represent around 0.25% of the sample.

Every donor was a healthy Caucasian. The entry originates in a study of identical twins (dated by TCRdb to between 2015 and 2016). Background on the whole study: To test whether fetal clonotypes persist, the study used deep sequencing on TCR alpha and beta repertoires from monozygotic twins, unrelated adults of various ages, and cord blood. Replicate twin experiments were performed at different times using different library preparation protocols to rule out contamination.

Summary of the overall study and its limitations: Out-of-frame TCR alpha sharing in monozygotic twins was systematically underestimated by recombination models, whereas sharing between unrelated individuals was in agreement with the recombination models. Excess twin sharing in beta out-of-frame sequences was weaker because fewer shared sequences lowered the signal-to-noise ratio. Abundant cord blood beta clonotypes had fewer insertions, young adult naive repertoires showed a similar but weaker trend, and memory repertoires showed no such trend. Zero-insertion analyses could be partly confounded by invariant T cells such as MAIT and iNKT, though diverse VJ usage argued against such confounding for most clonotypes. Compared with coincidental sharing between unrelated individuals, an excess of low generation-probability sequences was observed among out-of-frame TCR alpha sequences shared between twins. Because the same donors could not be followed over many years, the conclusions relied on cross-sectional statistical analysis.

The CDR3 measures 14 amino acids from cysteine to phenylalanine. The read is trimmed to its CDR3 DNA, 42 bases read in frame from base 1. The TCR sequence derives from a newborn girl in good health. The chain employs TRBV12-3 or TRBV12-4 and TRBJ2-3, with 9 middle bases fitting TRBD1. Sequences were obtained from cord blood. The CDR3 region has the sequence CASRRTGETDMQYF. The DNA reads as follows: TGTGCCAGCAGAAGGACAGGGGAAACAGATATGCAGTATTTT.